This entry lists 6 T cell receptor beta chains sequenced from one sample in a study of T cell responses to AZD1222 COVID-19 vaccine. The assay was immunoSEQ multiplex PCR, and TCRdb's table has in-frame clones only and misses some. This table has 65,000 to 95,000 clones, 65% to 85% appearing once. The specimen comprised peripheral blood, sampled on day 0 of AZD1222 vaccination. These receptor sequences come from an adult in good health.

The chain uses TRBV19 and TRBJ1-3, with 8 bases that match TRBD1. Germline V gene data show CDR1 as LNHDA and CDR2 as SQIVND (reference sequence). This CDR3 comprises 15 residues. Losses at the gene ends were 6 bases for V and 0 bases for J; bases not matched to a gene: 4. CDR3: CASSTGQVSGNTIYF. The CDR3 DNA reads TGTGCCAGTAGCACGGGACAGGTCTCTGGAAACACCATATATTTT. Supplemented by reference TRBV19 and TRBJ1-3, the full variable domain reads DGGITQSPKYLFRKEGQNVTLSCEQNLNHDAMYWYRQDPGQGLRLIYYSQIVNDFQKGDIAEGYSVSREKKESFPLTVTSAQKNPTAFYLCASSTGQVSGNTIYFGEGSWLTVV.

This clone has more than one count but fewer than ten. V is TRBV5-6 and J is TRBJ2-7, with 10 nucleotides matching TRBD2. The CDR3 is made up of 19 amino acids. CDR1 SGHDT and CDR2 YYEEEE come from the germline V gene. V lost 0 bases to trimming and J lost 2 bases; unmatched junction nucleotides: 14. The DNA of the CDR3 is TGTGCCAGCAGCTTGGGGACCCGACTAGCGGGCCAGAAGGCCTACGAGCAGTACTTC. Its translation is CASSLGTRLAGQKAYEQYF.

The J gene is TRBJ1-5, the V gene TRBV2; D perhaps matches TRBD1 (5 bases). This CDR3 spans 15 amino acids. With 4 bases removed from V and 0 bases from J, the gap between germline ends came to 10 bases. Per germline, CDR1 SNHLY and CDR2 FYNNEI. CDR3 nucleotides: TGTGCCAGCAGTGGTGGGGACTTTAGCAATCAGCCCCAGCATTTT. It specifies CASSGGDFSNQPQHF.

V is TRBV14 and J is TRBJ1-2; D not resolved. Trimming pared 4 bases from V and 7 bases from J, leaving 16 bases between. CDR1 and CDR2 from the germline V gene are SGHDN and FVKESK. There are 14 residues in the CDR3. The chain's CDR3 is CASSPFTGIGGYTF. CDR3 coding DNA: TGTGCCAGCAGCCCATTCACCGGGATTGGTGGCTACACCTTC.

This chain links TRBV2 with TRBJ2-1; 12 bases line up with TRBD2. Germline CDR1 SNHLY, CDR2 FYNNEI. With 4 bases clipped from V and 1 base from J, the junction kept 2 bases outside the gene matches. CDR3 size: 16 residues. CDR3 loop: CASSVGTSGSYNEQFF. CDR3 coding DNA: TGTGCCAGCAGTGTCGGGACTAGCGGGTCCTACAATGAGCAGTTCTTC.

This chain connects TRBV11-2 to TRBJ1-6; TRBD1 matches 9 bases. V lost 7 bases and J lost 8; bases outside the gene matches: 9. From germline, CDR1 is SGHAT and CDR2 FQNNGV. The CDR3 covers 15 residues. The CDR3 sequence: CASTRSGQGYSPLHF. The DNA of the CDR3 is TGTGCCAGCACCAGGTCGGGACAGGGCTATTCACCCCTCCACTTT.